This TCR beta chain was recovered during a study of blood T cells in healthy people across ages. Study details: Template switching recovered approximately one barcoded beta molecule for every two T cells. Study-wide points: Naive and antigen-experienced cells could not be conclusively compared, given unsorted PBMCs. Roughly linear declines in TCR beta diversity per million T cells occurred with age.

For the second PCR, which ran for 7 to 11 cycles, a sample-barcoded 5' primer and a J-beta primer mix were used. TCRdb re-called the 5' RACE reads with MiXCR, one entry per CDR3 protein. The sample contains around 1,500,000 distinct CDR3 sequences, under 30% of which appear only once. Details on this clonotype: Its cognate antigen is unknown.

Per the germline V gene, CDR1 is MDHEN and CDR2 is SYDVKM. The CDR3 has 15 residues. V was pared by 5 bases and J by 5 bases, with 16 bases between. Healthy Caucasians from Russia aged roughly 6 to 95 served as donors. This TCR was recovered from a woman aged 30 to 39 in good health. The chain combines TRBV28 with TRBJ2-1, with unresolved D. The sequenced sample was blood. CDR3 nucleotides: TGTGCCAGCAGTCCCACGACCCAAACTGACAATGAGCAGTTCTTC. Residues: CASSPTTQTDNEQFF.